The rows below give T cell receptor beta chains drawn from one sample of a study of blood T cell repertoires in COVID-19. The assay was immunoSEQ multiplex PCR, and TCRdb's table has in-frame clones only and misses some. There are about 220,000 clones in the sample; roughly 80% occur only once, and 4.5% to 6% lies in the top ten. Sequencing used peripheral blood. These receptors were collected from a woman aged 55-75 years who had recovered from COVID-19. Both conserved end residues are part of each CDR3. A D gene is named only where the DNA matches it firmly. Size values are once, few and many counts, or a class for expanded clones, and some rows have none.

cdr3_nt: TGTGCCAGCAGCTTAAGGGCGAACACTGAAGCTTTCTTT; cdr3_aa: CASSLRANTEAFF; clone_size: .; j_call: TRBJ1-1; d_call: .; v_call: TRBV7-3
cdr3_nt: TGTGCCAGCACCGACCCCGGGACAGGGGGCGATTCACCCCTCCACTTT; cdr3_aa: CASTDPGTGGDSPLHF; clone_size: .; j_call: TRBJ1-6; d_call: TRBD1; v_call: TRBV2
cdr3_nt: TGTGCCATCAGTGAAGGGGAGGCCGCCTATGGCTACACCTTC; cdr3_aa: CAISEGEAAYGYTF; clone_size: .; j_call: TRBJ1-2; d_call: .; v_call: TRBV10-3
cdr3_nt: TGCGCCAGCAGCTTGGGACAGGGGAGCACCGGGGAGCTGTTTTTT; cdr3_aa: CASSLGQGSTGELFF; clone_size: .; j_call: TRBJ2-2; d_call: TRBD1; v_call: TRBV5-1
cdr3_nt: TGCGCCAGCAGTAAACAGAAGCCCCAGCATTTT; cdr3_aa: CASSKQKPQHF; clone_size: .; j_call: TRBJ1-5; d_call: .; v_call: TRBV10-1
cdr3_nt: TGCGCCAGCAGCCAAGAGGGCAGCTACGAGCAGTACTTC; cdr3_aa: CASSQEGSYEQYF; clone_size: once; j_call: TRBJ2-7; d_call: .; v_call: TRBV4-3
cdr3_nt: TGTGCCAGCAGTAGCGGGGGGGGCGCAGATACGCAGTATTTT; cdr3_aa: CASSSGGGADTQYF; clone_size: .; j_call: TRBJ2-3; d_call: TRBD2; v_call: TRBV6-5
cdr3_nt: TGTGCCAGTAGTACTCCACGACAGGGATTGACCTACGAGCAGTACTTC; cdr3_aa: CASSTPRQGLTYEQYF; clone_size: .; j_call: TRBJ2-7; d_call: TRBD1; v_call: TRBV19
cdr3_nt: TGTGCTATCCGACAGGATACGCAGTATTTT; cdr3_aa: CAIRQDTQYF; clone_size: .; j_call: TRBJ2-3; d_call: .; v_call: TRBV24-1
cdr3_nt: TGTGCCAGCAGCTTAGGAGCATATGGCTACACCTTC; cdr3_aa: CASSLGAYGYTF; clone_size: .; j_call: TRBJ1-2; d_call: .; v_call: TRBV11-2
cdr3_nt: TGCGCCAGCAGCTTGGCTTATGAGACCCAGTACTTC; cdr3_aa: CASSLAYETQYF; clone_size: once; j_call: TRBJ2-5; d_call: .; v_call: TRBV5-1
cdr3_nt: TGTGCCAGTAGTATAGTTAGGACAGGGGAGGACATTCAGTACTTC; cdr3_aa: CASSIVRTGEDIQYF; clone_size: .; j_call: TRBJ2-4; d_call: TRBD1; v_call: TRBV19
cdr3_nt: TGTGCCAGCAGCTATCCTGGCAGGGGCTATGGCTACACCTTC; cdr3_aa: CASSYPGRGYGYTF; clone_size: .; j_call: TRBJ1-2; d_call: .; v_call: TRBV5-5
cdr3_nt: TGCGCCAGCCAGCCAAGAGTTTTTGAGGGCACCGGGGAGCTGTTTTTT; cdr3_aa: CASQPRVFEGTGELFF; clone_size: .; j_call: TRBJ2-2; d_call: .; v_call: TRBV4-1
cdr3_nt: TGTGCCAGCAGGAGGACTAGCGGGGGGAGCTCCTACAATGAGCAGTTCTTC; cdr3_aa: CASRRTSGGSSYNEQFF; clone_size: .; j_call: TRBJ2-1; d_call: TRBD2; v_call: TRBV27
cdr3_nt: TGTGCCAGTAGCAAAAACAACCGGGACAGGGAAGCAGATACGCAGTATTTT; cdr3_aa: CASSKNNRDREADTQYF; clone_size: once; j_call: TRBJ2-3; d_call: TRBD1; v_call: TRBV19
cdr3_nt: TGTGCCAGCAGCACCTACACTACCCTTAACTATGGCTACACCTTC; cdr3_aa: CASSTYTTLNYGYTF; clone_size: .; j_call: TRBJ1-2; d_call: .; v_call: TRBV9
cdr3_nt: TGTGCCAGCTCCCCACCAGGGGGCTACTATGGCTACACCTTC; cdr3_aa: CASSPPGGYYGYTF; clone_size: .; j_call: TRBJ1-2; d_call: TRBD1; v_call: TRBV27
cdr3_nt: TGTGCCAGCCGCGGCTGGGGCTCCGTACGGCAGTACTTC; cdr3_aa: CASRGWGSVRQYF; clone_size: .; j_call: TRBJ2-7; d_call: .; v_call: TRBV12-3/TRBV12-4
cdr3_nt: TGTGCCAGCAGACTAGCGGGGGCCTTCCAAGAGACCCAGTACTTC; cdr3_aa: CASRLAGAFQETQYF; clone_size: .; j_call: TRBJ2-5; d_call: TRBD2; v_call: TRBV7-2
cdr3_nt: TGTGCCAGCACAGTATCGGGGGAGAACACTGAAGCTTTCTTT; cdr3_aa: CASTVSGENTEAFF; clone_size: .; j_call: TRBJ1-1; d_call: .; v_call: TRBV7-3
cdr3_nt: TGTGCCAGCAGCTTACGTGGGGGCTCAGATACGCAGTATTTT; cdr3_aa: CASSLRGGSDTQYF; clone_size: .; j_call: TRBJ2-3; d_call: .; v_call: TRBV13
cdr3_nt: TGTGCCATCAGTGACCCGGGACAGGGAGACACTGAAGCTTTCTTT; cdr3_aa: CAISDPGQGDTEAFF; clone_size: .; j_call: TRBJ1-1; d_call: TRBD1; v_call: TRBV10-3
cdr3_nt: TGTGCCAGCAGCTTAACGGGGAGGGAGGCAGATACGCAGTATTTT; cdr3_aa: CASSLTGREADTQYF; clone_size: .; j_call: TRBJ2-3; d_call: TRBD2; v_call: TRBV7-3
cdr3_nt: TGCGCCAGCAGCTTGGCACGACAGGGGGCGGATGGCTACACCTTC; cdr3_aa: CASSLARQGADGYTF; clone_size: .; j_call: TRBJ1-2; d_call: TRBD1; v_call: TRBV5-1
cdr3_nt: TGTGCCAGTAGTATACAGGCGGGGGGGTCTTACAATGAGCAGTTCTTC; cdr3_aa: CASSIQAGGSYNEQFF; clone_size: .; j_call: TRBJ2-1; d_call: TRBD2; v_call: TRBV19